One T cell receptor beta chain is described in this entry. As yet, its antigen is unknown. The V gene lost 0 bases and the J gene lost 7 bases, with 9 bases spanning the gap. CDR3 size: 13 residues. Germline assignment: CDR1 SGHDN and CDR2 FVKESK. TCRdb keeps only in-frame clones here, not all; method: immunoSEQ multiplex PCR. In the table there are under 150,000 clones, about 93% of which are singletons. This entry is derived from a study of T cell responses to AZD1222 COVID-19 vaccine. Study context: Analysis merged second doses at about 4 or about 12 weeks.

The study, taken as a whole, reports: The study found Spike-specific TCR breadth and depth rose after two AZD1222 doses. Every sample of the repertoires postdated the peak T cell response. Baseline serology detected seropositivity in only a handful of AZD1222 recipients.

This rearrangement joins TRBV14 to TRBJ1-1; no clear D gene. This sequence was found in an adult in good health. Source: peripheral blood, taken on day 0 of AZD1222 vaccination. The CDR3 is CASSQEWRDEAFF. The CDR3, as DNA: TGTGCCAGCAGCCAAGAGTGGAGGGATGAAGCTTTCTTT.